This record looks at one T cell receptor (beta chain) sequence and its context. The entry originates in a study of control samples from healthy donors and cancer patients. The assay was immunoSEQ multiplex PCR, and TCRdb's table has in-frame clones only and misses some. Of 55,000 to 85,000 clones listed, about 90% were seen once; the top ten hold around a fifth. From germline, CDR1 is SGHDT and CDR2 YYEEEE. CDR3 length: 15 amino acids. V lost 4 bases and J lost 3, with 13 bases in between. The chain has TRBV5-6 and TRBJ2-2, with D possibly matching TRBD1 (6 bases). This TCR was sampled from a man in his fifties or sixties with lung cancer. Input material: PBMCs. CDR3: CASSLTGLYTGELFF. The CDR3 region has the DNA TGTGCCAGCAGCCTGACAGGACTTTACACCGGGGAGCTGTTTTTT. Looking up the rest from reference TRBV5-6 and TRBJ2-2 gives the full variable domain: DAGVTQSPTHLIKTRGQQVTLRCSPKSGHDTVSWYQQALGQGPQFIFQYYEEEERQRGNFPDRFSGHQFPNYSSELNVNALLLGDSALYLCASSLTGLYTGELFFGEGSRLTVL.